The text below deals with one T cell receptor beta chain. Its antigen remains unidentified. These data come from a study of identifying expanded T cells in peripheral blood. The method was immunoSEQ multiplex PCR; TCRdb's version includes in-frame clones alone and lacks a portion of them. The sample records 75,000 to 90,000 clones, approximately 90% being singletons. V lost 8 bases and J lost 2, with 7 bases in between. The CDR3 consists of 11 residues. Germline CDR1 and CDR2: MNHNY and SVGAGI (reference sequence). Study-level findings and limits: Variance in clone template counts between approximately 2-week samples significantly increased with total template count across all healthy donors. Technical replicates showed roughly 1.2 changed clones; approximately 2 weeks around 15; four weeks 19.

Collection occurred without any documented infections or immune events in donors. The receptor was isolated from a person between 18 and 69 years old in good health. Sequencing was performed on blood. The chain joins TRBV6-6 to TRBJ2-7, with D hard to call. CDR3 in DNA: TGTGCCAGCGGCGGACCCTACGAGCAGTACTTC. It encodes CASGGPYEQYF.